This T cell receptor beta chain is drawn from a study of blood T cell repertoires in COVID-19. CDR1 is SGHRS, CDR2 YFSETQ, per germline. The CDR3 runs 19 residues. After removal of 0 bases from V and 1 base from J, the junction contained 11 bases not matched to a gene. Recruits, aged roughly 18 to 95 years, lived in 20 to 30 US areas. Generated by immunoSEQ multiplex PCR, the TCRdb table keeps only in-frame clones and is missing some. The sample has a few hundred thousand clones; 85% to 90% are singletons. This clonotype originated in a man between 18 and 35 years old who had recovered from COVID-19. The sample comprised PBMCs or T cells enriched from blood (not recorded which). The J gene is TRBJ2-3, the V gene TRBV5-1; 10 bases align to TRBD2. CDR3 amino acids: CASSLVPLGSGGGTDTQYF. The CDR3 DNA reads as TGCGCCAGCAGCTTGGTACCGCTGGGGAGCGGGGGGGGCACAGATACGCAGTATTTT.